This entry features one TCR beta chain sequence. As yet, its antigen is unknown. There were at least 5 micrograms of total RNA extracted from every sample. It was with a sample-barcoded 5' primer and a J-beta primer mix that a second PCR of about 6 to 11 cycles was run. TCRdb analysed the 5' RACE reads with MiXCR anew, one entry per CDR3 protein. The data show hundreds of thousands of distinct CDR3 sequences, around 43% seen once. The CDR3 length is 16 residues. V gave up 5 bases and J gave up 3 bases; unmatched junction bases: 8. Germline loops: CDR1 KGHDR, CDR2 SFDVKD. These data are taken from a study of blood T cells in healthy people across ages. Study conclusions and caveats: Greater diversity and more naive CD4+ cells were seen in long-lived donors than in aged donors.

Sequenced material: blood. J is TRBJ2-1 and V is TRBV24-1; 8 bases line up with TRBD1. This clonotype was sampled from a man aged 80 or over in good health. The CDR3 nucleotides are TGTGCCACCAGTGGTCTCACAGGGGGGAACTACAATGAGCAGTTCTTC. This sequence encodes CATSGLTGGNYNEQFF.